The present entry profiles one T cell receptor beta chain with its context. What it binds is unknown. This specimen belongs to a study of T cells expressing NK-cell markers. Across the whole study: Seven sequenced donors out of eight were HCMV-seropositive, one seronegative.

The TCR beta cDNA came from 5'RACE template switching with UMIs. TCRdb reprocessed the 5' RACE reads, keeping one entry per CDR3 protein, no DNA. The sample is made up of over 100,000 distinct CDR3 sequences, and the top ten hold approximately 18% of it. The CDR3 covers 13 residues. The germline gives CDR1 MGHRA, CDR2 YSYEKL. Overall study results and limits: Researchers report these clonotypes also headed the CD3+CD56-NKG2C+ fraction in several donors.

This sequence joins TRBV4-1 and TRBJ2-4. The sequence was obtained from a woman aged 18-70 years in good health. The sequencing input was blood T cells: a sorted CD56 or NKG2C T cell subset, CD4+ or CD8+ T cells, or bulk PBMC T cells (not recorded which). The CDR3 loop reads CASSQVQGNIQYF.